The sample holds a few counts of the clone carrying this T cell receptor beta chain. Its matching antigen is unknown. Germline loops: CDR1 SQVTM, CDR2 ANQGSEA. The CDR3 is 16 residues long. V shed 6 bases and J 4 bases; nucleotides not matched to a gene: 13. This sample is drawn from a study of blood T cells in healthy people across ages. The total RNA that was extracted per sample amounted to at least 5 micrograms. Points from the study as a whole: TCR beta diversity, measured per million T cells, fell in a roughly linear way with age. Both higher diversity and more naive CD4+ cells marked long-lived donors when set against aged donors.

A second PCR of about 7 to 12 cycles used a sample-barcoded 5' primer and a J-beta primer mix. MiXCR, run by TCRdb on the 5' RACE reads, gives a single entry per CDR3 protein. The sample holds 800,000 to 1,000,000 distinct CDR3 sequences, 40% to 60% seen once. Sequencing was performed on blood. This sequence joins TRBV29-1 and TRBJ2-5, with 11 bases identical to TRBD1. This TCR was sampled from a man between 25 and 39 years old in good health. CDR3 in DNA: TGCAGCGTACCTAGGGACAGGGGGGGGAATCCAGAGACCCAGTACTTC. It specifies CSVPRDRGGNPETQYF.